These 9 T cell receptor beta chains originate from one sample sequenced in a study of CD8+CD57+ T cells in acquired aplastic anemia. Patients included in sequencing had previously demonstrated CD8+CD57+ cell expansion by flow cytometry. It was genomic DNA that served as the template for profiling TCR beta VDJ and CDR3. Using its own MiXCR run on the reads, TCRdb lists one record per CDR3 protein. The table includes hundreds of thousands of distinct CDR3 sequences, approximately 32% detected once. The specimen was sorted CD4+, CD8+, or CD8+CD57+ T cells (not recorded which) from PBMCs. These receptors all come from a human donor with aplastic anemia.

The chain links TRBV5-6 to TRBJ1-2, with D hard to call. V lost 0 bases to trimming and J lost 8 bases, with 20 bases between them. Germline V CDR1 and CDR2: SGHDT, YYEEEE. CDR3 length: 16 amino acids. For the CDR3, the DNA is TGTGCCAGCAGCTTGGATGGGGTTGACTCGGTCCGGGGCTACACCTTC. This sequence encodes CASSLDGVDSVRGYTF. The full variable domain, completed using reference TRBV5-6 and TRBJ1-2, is DAGVTQSPTHLIKTRGQQVTLRCSPKSGHDTVSWYQQALGQGPQFIFQYYEEEERQRGNFPDRFSGHQFPNYSSELNVNALLLGDSALYLCASSLDGVDSVRGYTFGSGTRLTVV.

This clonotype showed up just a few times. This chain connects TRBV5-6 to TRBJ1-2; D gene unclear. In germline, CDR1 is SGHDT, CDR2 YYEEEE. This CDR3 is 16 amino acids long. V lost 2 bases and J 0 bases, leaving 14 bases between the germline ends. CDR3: CASSFTIYQANYGYTF. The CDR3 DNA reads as TGTGCCAGCAGCTTCACTATCTATCAAGCTAACTATGGCTACACCTTC.

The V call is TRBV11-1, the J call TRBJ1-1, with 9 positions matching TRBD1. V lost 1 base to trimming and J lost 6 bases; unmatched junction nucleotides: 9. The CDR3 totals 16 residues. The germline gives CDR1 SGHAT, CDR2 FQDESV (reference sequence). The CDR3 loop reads CASSLGTGGGVAEAFF. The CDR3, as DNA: TGTGCCAGCAGCTTAGGCACAGGGGGCGGAGTGGCTGAAGCTTTCTTT.

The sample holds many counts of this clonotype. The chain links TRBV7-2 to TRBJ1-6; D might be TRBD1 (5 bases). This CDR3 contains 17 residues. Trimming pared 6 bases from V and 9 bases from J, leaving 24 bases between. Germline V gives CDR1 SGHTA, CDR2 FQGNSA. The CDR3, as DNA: TGTGCCAGCAGAATTTTGGCTCAGGGTGTTCGTACTTCACCCCTCCACTTT. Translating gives CASRILAQGVRTSPLHF.

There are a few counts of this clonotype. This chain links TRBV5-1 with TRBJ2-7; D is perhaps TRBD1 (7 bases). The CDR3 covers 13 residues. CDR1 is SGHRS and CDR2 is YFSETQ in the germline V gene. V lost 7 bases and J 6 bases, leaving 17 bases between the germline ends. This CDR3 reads CASALSGGIEQYF. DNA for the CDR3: TGCGCCAGCGCCTTGTCAGGGGGGATCGAGCAGTACTTC.

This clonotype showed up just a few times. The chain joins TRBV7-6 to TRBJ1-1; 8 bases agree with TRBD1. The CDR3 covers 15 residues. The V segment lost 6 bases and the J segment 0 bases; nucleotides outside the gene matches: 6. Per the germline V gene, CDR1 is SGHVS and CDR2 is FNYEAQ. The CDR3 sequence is CASRSTGAVNTEAFF. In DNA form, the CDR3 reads TGTGCCAGCAGGTCGACAGGGGCGGTGAACACTGAAGCTTTCTTT.

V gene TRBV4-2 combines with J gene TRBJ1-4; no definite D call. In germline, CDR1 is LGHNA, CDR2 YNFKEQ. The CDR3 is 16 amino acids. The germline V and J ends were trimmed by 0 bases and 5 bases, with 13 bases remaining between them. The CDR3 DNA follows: TGTGCCAGCAGCCAAGAACGGACGGTCCTCAATGAAAAACTGTTTTTT. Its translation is CASSQERTVLNEKLFF.

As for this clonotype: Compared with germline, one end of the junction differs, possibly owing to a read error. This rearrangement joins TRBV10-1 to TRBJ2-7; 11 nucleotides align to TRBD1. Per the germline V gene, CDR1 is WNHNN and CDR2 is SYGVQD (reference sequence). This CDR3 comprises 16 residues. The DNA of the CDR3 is TGTGCCAGCAGCGCCTCCCCCGGACAGGGGGCCTTCGAGCAGTACTTC. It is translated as CASSASPGQGAFEQYF.

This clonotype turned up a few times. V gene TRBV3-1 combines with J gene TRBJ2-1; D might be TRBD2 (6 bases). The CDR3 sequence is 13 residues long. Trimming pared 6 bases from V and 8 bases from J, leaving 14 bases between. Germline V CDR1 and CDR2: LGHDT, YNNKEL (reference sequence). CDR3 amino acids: CASSRRVADEQFF. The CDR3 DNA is TGTGCCAGCAGTCGGAGGGTGGCGGATGAGCAGTTCTTC.